This passage covers 10 T cell receptor beta chains from one sample sequenced in a study of blood T cell repertoires in COVID-19. Sequencing was performed with immunoSEQ multiplex PCR; in TCRdb, only in-frame clones are kept and a portion is missing. The table includes approximately 210,000 clones, about 91% detected once. Sequencing was done on a sample of peripheral blood. These receptors originate from a man aged 25 to 40 with acute or convalescent COVID-19.

V gene TRBV15 combines with J gene TRBJ1-1, with D possibly being TRBD1 (5 bases). Germline loops: CDR1 LNHNV, CDR2 YYDKDF (reference sequence). V lost 6 bases, J lost 0 bases, and 17 bases lay in between. This CDR3 comprises 16 residues. The CDR3 bases are TGTGCCACCAGAGACCCGGGCGGGGGGGTGAACACTGAAGCTTTCTTT. This codes for CATRDPGGGVNTEAFF.

The J gene is TRBJ1-2, the V gene TRBV2, with D possibly matching TRBD1 (5 bases). The CDR3 is 13 amino acids. Germline CDR1 and CDR2: SNHLY and FYNNEI. V was cut by 2 bases and J by 3 bases, with 7 bases left in between. In nucleotides, the CDR3 is TGTGCCAGCAGTGAACAGGGCTACTATGGCTACACCTTC. It yields the protein CASSEQGYYGYTF.

The chain couples TRBV27 to TRBJ1-5; weak D call: TRBD1 (5 bases). V was trimmed by 5 bases and J by 3 bases, leaving 14 bases between them. This CDR3 contains 15 residues. The V gene's germline CDR1 is MNHEY and CDR2 SMNVEV (reference sequence). The CDR3 sequence is CASSPTWGPNQPQHF. In DNA form, the CDR3 reads TGTGCCAGCAGTCCTACTTGGGGCCCCAATCAGCCCCAGCATTTT.

The chain is built from TRBV2 and TRBJ1-2; the D gene is possibly TRBD1 (5 bases). The CDR3 runs to 15 residues. From germline, CDR1 is SNHLY and CDR2 FYNNEI. V dropped 6 bases and J dropped 0 bases, with 14 bases sitting between them. The CDR3: CASSREKGPNYGYTF. In nucleotides, the CDR3 is TGTGCCAGCAGCCGGGAGAAGGGGCCTAACTATGGCTACACCTTC.

The V call is TRBV18, the J call TRBJ1-3; possibly TRBD1 for D (6 bases). Germline V gene sequence: CDR1 KGHSH, CDR2 LQKENI. This CDR3 is built from 15 residues. V lost 5 bases and J 0 bases, leaving 11 bases between the germline ends. CDR3: CASSVRTDSGNTIYF. CDR3 coding DNA: TGTGCCAGCTCAGTTCGGACAGACTCTGGAAACACCATATATTTT.

The chain links TRBV25-1 to TRBJ2-4; D is unclear. CDR1 and CDR2 from the germline V gene are MGHDK and SYGVNS. Trimming cost V 4 bases and J 11 bases, with 9 bases left between them. The CDR3 has 11 amino acids. CDR3 DNA sequence: TGTGCCAGCAGTGTTTTGGCTGTTCAGTACTTC. This gives the protein CASSVLAVQYF. Supplemented by reference TRBV25-1 and TRBJ2-4, the full variable domain reads EADIYQTPRYLVIGTGKKITLECSQTMGHDKMYWYQQDPGMELHLIHYSYGVNSTEKGDLSSESTVSRIRTEHFPLTLESARPSHTSQYLCASSVLAVQYFGAGTRLSVL.

The CDR3: CASSLNGDRVYGYTF. The DNA of the CDR3 is TGTGCCAGCAGCTTAAATGGGGACAGGGTGTATGGCTACACCTTC. V gene TRBV7-2 combines with J gene TRBJ1-2, with 9 bases matching TRBD1. V trimming: 2 bases; J trimming: 5 bases; junction bases outside the gene matches: 6. CDR1 SGHTA and CDR2 FQGNSA come from the germline V gene. CDR3 length: 15 amino acids.

The CDR3, as DNA: TGTGCCAGCAGACCCGACGGAGCTAGGGGGGAAGCTTTCTTT. Amino acid sequence: CASRPDGARGEAFF. V is TRBV28 and J is TRBJ1-1; maybe TRBD1 (6 bases). The CDR3 sequence is 14 residues long. Germline values: CDR1 MDHEN, CDR2 SYDVKM. Between the trimmed V and J ends, which lost 6 bases and 8 bases, there was a span of 19 bases.

The chain recombines TRBV7-8 with TRBJ2-2, with D maybe TRBD2 (5 bases). The germline gives CDR1 SGHVS, CDR2 FQNEAQ. The ends were cut back, 4 bases at V and 0 bases at J, with 12 bases in the middle. The CDR3 is 16 residues long. Here the CDR3 reads CASSYKRAANTGELFF. CDR3 DNA sequence: TGTGCCAGCAGCTACAAGAGGGCCGCGAACACCGGGGAGCTGTTTTTT.

The chain is built from TRBV27 and TRBJ2-7, with 7 positions matching TRBD2. Germline loops: CDR1 MNHEY, CDR2 SMNVEV (reference sequence). V lost 2 bases to trimming and J lost 2 bases; unmatched junction nucleotides: 3. CDR3 length: 14 amino acids. The CDR3 nucleotides are TGTGCCAGCAGTTTAGCGGGAGAAGCCTACGAGCAGTACTTC. This sequence encodes CASSLAGEAYEQYF.